This TCR beta chain is from a study of identifying expanded T cells in peripheral blood. Study-wide findings and caveats: Across healthy donors, higher total template counts meant significantly greater approximately 2-week count variance. About 1.2 clones differed between technical replicates, versus around 15 and 18 over time.

The protocol was immunoSEQ multiplex PCR, while the TCRdb copy is restricted to in-frame clones and leaves out a portion. Among about 78,000 clones listed, approximately 85% were seen once. Concerning this clone: As yet, its antigen is unknown.

V was shortened by 4 bases and J by 0 bases, with 1 base between the two germline ends. This CDR3 has 11 amino acids. Germline V gives CDR1 SGHDN, CDR2 FVKESK. Collection occurred without any documented infections or immune events in donors. Source material: blood. This clonotype was obtained from a person between 18 and 69 years old in good health. The chain recombines TRBV14 with TRBJ2-7, with no clear D. The chain's CDR3 is CASSPSYEQYF. CDR3 coding DNA: TGTGCCAGCAGCCCCTCCTACGAGCAGTACTTC.